This T cell receptor (beta chain) was observed in a study of control samples from healthy donors and cancer patients. Generated by immunoSEQ multiplex PCR, the TCRdb table keeps only in-frame clones and is missing some. The sample consists of about 160,000 clones, about 94% of them appearing once. This TCR derives from a woman in her thirties or forties in good health. What was sequenced was blood.

CDR3 DNA sequence: TGTGCCAGCAGCTCATCCGAGAAAAACACTGAAGCTTTCTTT. This codes for CASSSSEKNTEAFF. The gene calls are TRBV11-1 and TRBJ1-1; D call uncertain. The V gene's germline CDR1 is SGHAT and CDR2 FQDESV (reference sequence). The CDR3 spans 14 residues. V lost 4 bases and J lost 2, with 11 bases in between.